This T cell receptor (beta chain) was retrieved from a study of cytomegalovirus exposure and HLA in healthy donors. Turning to the study itself: The approximately 110 validation repertoires, a later analysis reported, used the same platform as the 700 or so repertoires from the first cohort.

Trimming took 4 bases from V and 2 from J, leaving 9 bases between them. The CDR3 is 13 amino acids. From germline, CDR1 is MNHEY and CDR2 SMNVEV (reference sequence). The donors were part of the validation cohort, which consisted of roughly 110 subjects and was separate from the first cohort of several hundred subjects. Generated by immunoSEQ multiplex PCR, the TCRdb table keeps only in-frame clones and is missing some. The sample holds 250,000 to 400,000 clones, about nine tenths seen once. With respect to this clone: Its specificity is unknown.

Points from the study as a whole: Researchers counted roughly 160 TCR beta chains as cytomegalovirus-associated.

The chain carries TRBV27 and TRBJ2-7; D remains unclear. The sequence derives from a young woman in good health and CMV-seropositive. The material sequenced was PBMCs. Written as DNA, the CDR3 is TGTGCCAGCAGTTCCCTAGACGCCTACGAGCAGTACTTC. It translates to CASSSLDAYEQYF.